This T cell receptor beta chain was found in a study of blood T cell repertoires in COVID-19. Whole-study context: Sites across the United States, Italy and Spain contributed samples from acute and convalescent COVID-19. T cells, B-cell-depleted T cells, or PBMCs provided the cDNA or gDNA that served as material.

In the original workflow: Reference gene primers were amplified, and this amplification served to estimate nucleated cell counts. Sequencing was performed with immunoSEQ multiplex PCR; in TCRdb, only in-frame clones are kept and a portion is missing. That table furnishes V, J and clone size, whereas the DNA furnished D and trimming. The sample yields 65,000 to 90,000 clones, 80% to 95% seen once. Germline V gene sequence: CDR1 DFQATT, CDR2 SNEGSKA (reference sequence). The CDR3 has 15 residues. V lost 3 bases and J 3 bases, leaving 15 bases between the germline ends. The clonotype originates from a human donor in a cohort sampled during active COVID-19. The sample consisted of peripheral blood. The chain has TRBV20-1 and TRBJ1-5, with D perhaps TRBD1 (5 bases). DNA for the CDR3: TGCAGTGCTAGTGGTGGGGCCCCCCACAATCAGCCCCAGCATTTT. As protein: CSASGGAPHNQPQHF.